Shown below are 30 T cell receptor beta chains from a single sample sequenced in a study of blood T cells in healthy people across ages. Together with a sample-barcoded 5' primer, a J-beta primer mix was included in a second PCR lasting about 6 to 11 cycles. In TCRdb, the 5' RACE reads were re-called with MiXCR into one record per CDR3 protein. Of 700,000 or so distinct CDR3 sequences in the sample, 40% to 45% were seen once. Sequenced: blood. These TCRs come from an elderly man in good health.

V usage is TRBV20-1 and J usage is TRBJ2-7; D gene uncertain. The CDR3 totals 15 residues. Germline V gives CDR1 DFQATT, CDR2 SNEGSKA (reference sequence). Trimming stripped 0 bases from V and 1 base from J, with 13 bases between. CDR3 DNA sequence: TGCAGTGCTAGAGATCCCACAGAGACTTCCTACGAGCAGTACTTC. Its protein is CSARDPTETSYEQYF.

V gene TRBV6-1 combines with J gene TRBJ2-7, with D possibly matching TRBD1 (6 bases). The germline CDR1 and CDR2 sequences are MNHNS and SASEGT. The CDR3 consists of 16 residues. V was pared by 7 bases and J by 2 bases, with 21 bases between. CDR3 sequence (DNA): TGTGCCAGCACCAAGGAGGTGGGGACACAACCCTACGAGCAGTACTTC. Translated, it gives CASTKEVGTQPYEQYF.

This clonotype was seen more than once but under ten times. The CDR3 sequence is CSARDLLAGDQETQYF. The DNA of the CDR3 is TGCAGTGCTAGAGACCTTCTAGCGGGGGATCAAGAGACCCAGTACTTC. The V gene is TRBV20-1, the J gene TRBJ2-5; 10 bases map to TRBD2. This CDR3 region has 16 residues. With 0 bases clipped from V and 2 bases from J, the junction kept 6 bases outside the gene matches. Per the germline V gene, CDR1 is DFQATT and CDR2 is SNEGSKA (reference sequence).

The V gene is TRBV9, the J gene TRBJ2-5, with TRBD2 matching 7 bases. The DNA end lines up better with TRBJ2-7; the J call may be wrong. Germline CDR1 reads SGDLS; CDR2 reads YYNGEE. The CDR3 runs 16 residues. CDR3 residues: CASSVAASGPPYEQYF. The CDR3 DNA reads as TGTGCCAGCAGCGTAGCGGCTAGCGGACCACCCTACGAGCAGTACTTC.

This clonotype has just a few counts. The chain recombines TRBV20-1 with TRBJ1-2, with 8 nucleotides matching TRBD1. After removal of 6 bases from V and 5 bases from J, the junction contained 8 bases not matched to a gene. The CDR3 is made up of 13 amino acids. From germline, CDR1 is DFQATT and CDR2 SNEGSKA (reference sequence). The CDR3 reads CSAPPQGEYGYTF. CDR3 DNA sequence: TGCAGTGCCCCCCCACAGGGGGAATATGGCTACACCTTC.

This clonotype was observed a few times. The CDR3 nucleotides read TGTGCCAGCAGTTTGAGACTATACGAGCAGTACTTC. Translating it yields CASSLRLYEQYF. The chain combines TRBV28 with TRBJ2-7, with D perhaps matching TRBD2 (5 bases). The V end lost 3 bases, the J end lost 4 bases, and 7 bases lay between the germline ends. Per germline, CDR1 MDHEN and CDR2 SYDVKM. The CDR3 loop spans 12 amino acids.

A note on this clonotype: The junction does not match germline at one end; this may be a read error. The rearrangement links TRBV7-2 to TRBJ2-1, with 7 nucleotides matching TRBD2. Germline CDR1 reads SGHTA; CDR2 reads FQGNSA. The CDR3 spans 16 residues. CDR3 protein: CASNRMASGKYSEQFF. In DNA form, the CDR3 reads TGTGCCAGCAACCGTATGGCTAGCGGCAAATACAGTGAGCAGTTCTTC.

This clonotype was detected many times. The chain recombines TRBV5-1 with TRBJ2-3; 9 bases agree with TRBD1. After removal of 4 bases from V and 6 bases from J, the junction contained 9 bases not matched to a gene. The CDR3 has 15 residues. The germline V gene has CDR1 SGHRS and CDR2 YFSETQ. For the CDR3, the DNA is TGCGCCAGCAGCACGGGGACAGGGCCCCCGGATACGCAGTATTTT. This codes for CASSTGTGPPDTQYF.

V and J are TRBV5-1 and TRBJ1-2; D is possibly TRBD1 (6 bases). There are 14 residues in the CDR3. The germline CDR1 and CDR2 sequences are SGHRS and YFSETQ. The ends were cut back, 6 bases at V and 3 bases at J, with 15 bases in the middle. CDR3 DNA: TGCGCCAGCACTAAAACAGGGAGTGACTATGGCTACACCTTC. Encoded protein: CASTKTGSDYGYTF.

The chain links TRBV28 to TRBJ1-4; the match to TRBD1 covers 7 bases. V lost 6 bases and J lost 11; bases outside the gene matches: 3. Germline values: CDR1 MDHEN, CDR2 SYDVKM. The CDR3 is 11 amino acids. The CDR3 DNA reads TGTGCCAGCAGGGACAGGCTCAAACTGTTTTTT. This encodes CASRDRLKLFF.

The rearrangement joins TRBV7-2 to TRBJ2-3, with TRBD2 identical over 16 bases. CDR1 SGHTA and CDR2 FQGNSA come from the germline V gene. CDR3 length: 16 residues. Trimming cost V 1 base and J 14 bases; bases outside gene matches: 9. CDR3 DNA sequence: TGTGCCAGCAGCTTAGATGGGACTAGCGGGAGGGGATACGCGTATTTT. It translates to CASSLDGTSGRGYAYF.

This clonotype was seen only a few times. V usage is TRBV28 and J usage is TRBJ2-1; 8 bases match TRBD1. With V trimmed by 2 bases and J by 9 bases, 9 bases remained unmatched. The CDR3 totals 15 residues. CDR1 is MDHEN, CDR2 SYDVKM, per germline. The CDR3 nucleotides read TGTGCCAGCAGTTTACTAGGACAGGGTGAAAGTGAGCAGTTCTTC. It codes for CASSLLGQGESEQFF.

This chain links TRBV6-2 or TRBV6-3 with TRBJ2-7; D is possibly TRBD1 (6 bases). V shed 6 bases and J shed 3 bases, with 12 bases lying between them. The CDR3 covers 13 residues. Germline V gives CDR1 MNHEY, CDR2 SVGEGT. The CDR3 coding sequence is TGTGCCAGCAGGGACAGCCAGAACTACGAGCAGTACTTC. It encodes CASRDSQNYEQYF.

Points on this clonotype: With a much larger clone just one base away, this may be a read error. The chain joins TRBV7-2 to TRBJ2-5; no clear D gene. The CDR3 runs to 13 residues. Per germline, CDR1 SGHTA and CDR2 FQGNSA. V lost 1 base, J lost 5 bases, and 8 bases lay in between. The CDR3 DNA reads TGTGCCAGCAGCTTAGGTTACGAGGAGACCCAGTACTTC. It yields the protein CASSLGYEETQYF.

The V call is TRBV5-1, the J call TRBJ1-2; D remains unclear. The germline gives CDR1 SGHRS, CDR2 YFSETQ. Trimming removed 0 bases from V and 8 bases from J, with 14 bases in between. This CDR3 region has 14 residues. CDR3 protein: CASSLDPGIEGYTF. The DNA of the CDR3 is TGCGCCAGCAGCTTGGATCCGGGGATAGAGGGCTACACCTTC.

The CDR3 DNA reads as TGTGCCAGCAGTCCCCGACAACCACCCTACGAGCAGTACTTC. Its protein is CASSPRQPPYEQYF. This chain uses TRBV6-1 with TRBJ2-5; no clear D. The end of the DNA fits TRBJ2-7 better, so the J call may be wrong. This CDR3 contains 14 residues. Germline CDR1 MNHNS, CDR2 SASEGT.

This clonotype was found a few times. The rearrangement joins TRBV7-9 to TRBJ1-1; 11 bases match TRBD1. V trimming: 10 bases; J trimming: 0 bases; junction bases outside the gene matches: 10. The CDR3 is made up of 16 amino acids. Per the germline V gene, CDR1 is SEHNR and CDR2 is FQNEAQ (reference sequence). CDR3 sequence (DNA): TGTGCCACCCCAAGGGACAGGGGGGGATTGAACACTGAAGCTTTCTTT. Translated: CATPRDRGGLNTEAFF.

This chain joins TRBV7-2 and TRBJ1-4; TRBD1 matches at 7 bases. Germline CDR1 is SGHTA and CDR2 is FQGNSA. The CDR3 has 16 residues. With V trimmed by 2 bases and J by 2 bases, 5 bases remained unmatched. CDR3 nucleotides: TGTGCCAGCAGCTTAAGGCCAGGGGGGACTAATGAAAAACTGTTTTTT. Translated: CASSLRPGGTNEKLFF. Full variable domain (rest looked up from reference TRBV7-2 and TRBJ1-4): GAGVSQSPSNKVTEKGKDVELRCDPISGHTALYWYRQSLGQGLEFLIYFQGNSAPDKSGLPSDRFSAERTGGSVSTLTIQRTQQEDSAVYLCASSLRPGGTNEKLFFGSGTQLSVL.

The rearrangement joins TRBV7-2 to TRBJ2-7, with D possibly TRBD2 on 6 matching bases. V shed 0 bases and J shed 6 bases, with 12 bases lying between them. CDR1 SGHTA and CDR2 FQGNSA come from the germline V gene. The CDR3 has 14 amino acids. CDR3 in amino acids: CASSLASGTTEQYF. Written as DNA, the CDR3 is TGTGCCAGCAGCTTAGCTAGCGGTACTACCGAGCAGTACTTC.

This chain connects TRBV6-2 or TRBV6-3 to TRBJ2-7; 8 nucleotides line up with TRBD2. V lost 10 bases, J lost 4 bases, and 12 bases stayed unmatched. The CDR3 is made up of 14 amino acids. CDR1 is MNHEY, CDR2 SVGEGT, per germline. The CDR3 loop is CATRRGGSEYEQYF. CDR3 sequence (DNA): TGTGCCACCCGACGGGGGGGCTCGGAATACGAGCAGTACTTC.

The chain combines TRBV28 with TRBJ2-1; 11 positions agree with TRBD2. Per germline, CDR1 MDHEN and CDR2 SYDVKM. The CDR3 runs to 15 residues. With V trimmed by 6 bases and J by 10 bases, 11 bases remained unmatched. As DNA, the CDR3 is TGTGCCAGCAGACCTGGGACTAGCGGAGGGGGGGAGCAGTTCTTC. It yields the protein CASRPGTSGGGEQFF.

The chain links TRBV6-5 to TRBJ1-4, with unresolved D. Germline-derived CDR1 and CDR2 are MNHEY and SVGAGI. The V end lost 6 bases, the J end lost 5 bases, and 7 bases lay between the germline ends. The CDR3 loop spans 12 amino acids. In nucleotides, the CDR3 is TGTGCCAGCAGCGACGGAAATGAAAAACTGTTTTTT. Translated, it gives CASSDGNEKLFF.

V is TRBV7-2 and J is TRBJ2-7; possible D gene TRBD1, 5 bases. CDR1 is SGHTA and CDR2 is FQGNSA in the germline V gene. The CDR3 runs to 14 residues. V was trimmed by 5 bases and J by 6 bases, leaving 17 bases between them. This CDR3 is CASSRRGSSTEQYF. CDR3 DNA: TGTGCCAGCAGCCGTAGGGGCTCCAGCACCGAGCAGTACTTC.

This clonotype was seen only a few times. The chain carries TRBV20-1 and TRBJ2-7; TRBD2 is a possible D gene (6 bases). Germline V CDR1 and CDR2: DFQATT, SNEGSKA (reference sequence). There are 14 residues in the CDR3. Trimming left V 5 bases short and J 2 bases short, with 16 bases between. The CDR3: CSAVKRTNTYEQYF. In DNA form, the CDR3 reads TGCAGTGCTGTCAAGCGGACTAATACCTACGAGCAGTACTTC.

This chain connects TRBV25-1 to TRBJ2-3; tentatively, D is TRBD1 or TRBD2 (5 bases each). Germline-derived CDR1 and CDR2 are MGHDK and SYGVNS. V lost 5 bases to trimming and J lost 2 bases, with 14 bases between them. The CDR3 runs to 15 residues. The CDR3 DNA follows: TGTGCCAGCAGTAGGGACGGACGGACCACAGATACGCAGTATTTT. It specifies CASSRDGRTTDTQYF.

This clonotype has at least ten counts. V gene TRBV9 combines with J gene TRBJ2-3; D is uncertain. Trimming left V 4 bases short and J 3 bases short, with 15 bases between. From germline, CDR1 is SGDLS and CDR2 YYNGEE. The CDR3 sequence is 15 residues long. The CDR3 protein is CASSSLIDGTDTQYF. Here the CDR3 DNA reads TGTGCCAGCAGCAGTCTCATCGACGGTACAGATACGCAGTATTTT. Filled out from reference TRBV9 and TRBJ2-3, the complete variable domain reads DSGVTQTPKHLITATGQRVTLRCSPRSGDLSVYWYQQSLDQGLQFLIQYYNGEERAKGNILERFSAQQFPDLHSELNLSSLELGDSALYFCASSSLIDGTDTQYFGPGTRLTVL.

This chain connects TRBV7-2 to TRBJ2-5; 9 bases are shared with TRBD2. The CDR3 is 16 residues long. The germline CDR1 and CDR2 sequences are SGHTA and FQGNSA. Trimming cost V 1 base and J 1 base; bases outside gene matches: 4. In DNA, the CDR3 is TGTGCCAGCAGCTTAGAGAGCGGGAGGCCCCAAGAGACCCAGTACTTC. Translation: CASSLESGRPQETQYF. Full variable domain (missing parts from reference TRBV7-2 and TRBJ2-5): GAGVSQSPSNKVTEKGKDVELRCDPISGHTALYWYRQSLGQGLEFLIYFQGNSAPDKSGLPSDRFSAERTGGSVSTLTIQRTQQEDSAVYLCASSLESGRPQETQYFGPGTRLLVL.

This clonotype showed up many times. This sequence joins TRBV30 and TRBJ1-6; D is uncertain. V lost 1 base and J 13 bases, leaving 14 bases between the germline ends. Germline CDR1 and CDR2: GTSNPN and SVGIG (reference sequence). This CDR3 contains 13 residues. In DNA, the CDR3 is TGTGCCTGGAGTGAGGAGGGAAATCGGCCCCTCCACTTT. This gives the protein CAWSEEGNRPLHF.

This rearrangement joins TRBV7-2 to TRBJ2-5, with TRBD2 matching 7 bases. The CDR3 length is 15 residues. Trimming took 6 bases from V and 0 from J; bases not matched to a gene: 7. Looked up from germline, CDR1 is SGHTA and CDR2 is FQGNSA. Written as DNA, the CDR3 is TGTACCAGCAGTGATATAGCGGGCTACCAAGAGACCCAGTACTTC. This encodes CTSSDIAGYQETQYF. Full variable domain (rest looked up from reference TRBV7-2 and TRBJ2-5): GAGVSQSPSNKVTEKGKDVELRCDPISGHTALYWYRQSLGQGLEFLIYFQGNSAPDKSGLPSDRFSAERTGGSVSTLTIQRTQQEDSAVYLCTSSDIAGYQETQYFGPGTRLLVL.

This clonotype was counted ten times or more. The CDR3 loop reads CASSVEGQGYEQYF. The CDR3 region has the DNA TGTGCCAGCAGCGTAGAGGGACAGGGGTACGAGCAGTACTTC. The V call is TRBV9, the J call TRBJ2-4, with 10 bases aligning to TRBD1. The J call could be wrong; TRBJ2-7 is a better fit for the DNA end. Germline values: CDR1 SGDLS, CDR2 YYNGEE. The CDR3 extends over 14 amino acids.